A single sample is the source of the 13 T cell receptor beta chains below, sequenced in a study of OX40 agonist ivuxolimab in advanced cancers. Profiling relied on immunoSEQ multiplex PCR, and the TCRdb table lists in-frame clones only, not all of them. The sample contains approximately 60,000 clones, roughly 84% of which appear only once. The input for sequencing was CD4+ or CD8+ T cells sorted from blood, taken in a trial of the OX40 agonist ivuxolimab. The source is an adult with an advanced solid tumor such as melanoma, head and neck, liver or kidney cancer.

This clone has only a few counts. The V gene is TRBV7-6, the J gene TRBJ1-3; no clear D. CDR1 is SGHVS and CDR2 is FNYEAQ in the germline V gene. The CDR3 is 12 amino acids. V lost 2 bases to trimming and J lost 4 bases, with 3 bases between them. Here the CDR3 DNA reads TGTGCCAGCAGCTTACAGGGAAACACCATATATTTT. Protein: CASSLQGNTIYF.

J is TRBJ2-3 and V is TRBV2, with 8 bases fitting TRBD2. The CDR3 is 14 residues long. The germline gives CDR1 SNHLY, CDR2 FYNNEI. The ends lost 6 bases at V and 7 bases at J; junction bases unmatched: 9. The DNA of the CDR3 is TGTGCCAGCAGGGCGGGGGGACCCACGAATACGCAGTATTTT. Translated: CASRAGGPTNTQYF. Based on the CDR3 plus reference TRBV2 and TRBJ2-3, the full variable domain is EPEVTQTPSHQVTQMGQEVILRCVPISNHLYFYWYRQILGQKVEFLVSFYNNEISEKSEIFDDQFSVERPDGSNFTLKIRSTKLEDSAMYFCASRAGGPTNTQYFGPGTRLTVL.

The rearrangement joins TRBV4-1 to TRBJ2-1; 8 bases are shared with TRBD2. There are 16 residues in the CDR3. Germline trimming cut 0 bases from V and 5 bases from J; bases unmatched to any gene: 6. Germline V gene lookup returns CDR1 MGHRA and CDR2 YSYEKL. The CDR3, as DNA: TGCGCCAGCAGCCAAGATAGCGGGAACCTCAACAATGAGCAGTTCTTC. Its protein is CASSQDSGNLNNEQFF.

CDR3 nucleotide sequence: TGTGCCAGCAGCTTAGGGCGCGGGAACACTGAAGCTTTCTTT. Its protein product is CASSLGRGNTEAFF. V gene TRBV7-3 combines with J gene TRBJ1-1; the D is unclear. The V end lost 2 bases, the J end lost 1 base, and 8 bases lay between the germline ends. The length of the CDR3 is 14 residues. Germline V gene sequence: CDR1 SGHTA, CDR2 FQGTGA.

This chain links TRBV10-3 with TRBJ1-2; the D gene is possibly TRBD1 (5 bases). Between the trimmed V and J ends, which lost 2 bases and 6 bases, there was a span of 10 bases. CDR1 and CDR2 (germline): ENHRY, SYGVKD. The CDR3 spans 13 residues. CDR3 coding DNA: TGTGCCATCAGTGAGGGGCAGGGTGATGGCTACACCTTC. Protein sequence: CAISEGQGDGYTF.

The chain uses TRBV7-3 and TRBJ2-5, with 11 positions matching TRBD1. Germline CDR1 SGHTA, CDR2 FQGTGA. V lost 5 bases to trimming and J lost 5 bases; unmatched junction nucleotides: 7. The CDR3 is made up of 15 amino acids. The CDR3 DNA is TGTGCCAGCAGCCCAGGACAGGGGGCAGCCGAGACCCAGTACTTC. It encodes CASSPGQGAAETQYF.

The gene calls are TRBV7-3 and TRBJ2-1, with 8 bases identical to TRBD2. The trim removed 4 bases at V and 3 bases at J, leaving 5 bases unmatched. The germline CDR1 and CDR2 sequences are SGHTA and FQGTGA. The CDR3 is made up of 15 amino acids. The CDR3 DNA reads TGTGCCAGCAGCTACACTAGCGGAGGCTACAATGAGCAGTTCTTC. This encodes CASSYTSGGYNEQFF.

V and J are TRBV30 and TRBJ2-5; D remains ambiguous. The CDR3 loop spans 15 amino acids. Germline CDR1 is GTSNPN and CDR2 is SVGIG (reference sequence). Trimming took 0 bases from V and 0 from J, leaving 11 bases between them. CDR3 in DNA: TGTGCCTGGAGTGTTAGTATCGTGAACCAAGAGACCCAGTACTTC. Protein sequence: CAWSVSIVNQETQYF.

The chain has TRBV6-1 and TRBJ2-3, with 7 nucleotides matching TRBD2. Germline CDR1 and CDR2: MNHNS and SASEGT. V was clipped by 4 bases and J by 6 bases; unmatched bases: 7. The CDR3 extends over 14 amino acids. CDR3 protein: CASSGGGLDDTQYF. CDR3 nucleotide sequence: TGTGCCAGCAGTGGGGGGGGGTTAGATGATACGCAGTATTTT.

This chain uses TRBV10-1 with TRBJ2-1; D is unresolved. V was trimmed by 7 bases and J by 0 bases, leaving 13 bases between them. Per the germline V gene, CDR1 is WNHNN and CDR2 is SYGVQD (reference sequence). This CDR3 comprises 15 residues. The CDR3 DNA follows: TGCGCCAGCAAAAATATAGGGCCCTCCTACAATGAGCAGTTCTTC. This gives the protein CASKNIGPSYNEQFF.

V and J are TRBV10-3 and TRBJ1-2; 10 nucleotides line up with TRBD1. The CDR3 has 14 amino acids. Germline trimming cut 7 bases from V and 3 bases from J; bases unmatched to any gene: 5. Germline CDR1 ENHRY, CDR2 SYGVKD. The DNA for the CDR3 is TGTGCCATCAAAAGGGACAGGGGATACTATGGCTACACCTTC. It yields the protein CAIKRDRGYYGYTF.

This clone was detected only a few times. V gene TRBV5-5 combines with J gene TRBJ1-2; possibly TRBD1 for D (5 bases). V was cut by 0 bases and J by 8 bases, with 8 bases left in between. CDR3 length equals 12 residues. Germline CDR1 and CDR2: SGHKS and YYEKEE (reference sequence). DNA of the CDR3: TGTGCCAGCAGCTTGGATAGGGACGGCTACACCTTC. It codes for CASSLDRDGYTF.

CDR3 sequence: CASSLGLARSDEQYF. CDR3 sequence (DNA): TGCGCCAGCAGCTTGGGACTAGCGCGTTCCGACGAGCAGTACTTC. The rearrangement uses TRBV5-1 and TRBJ2-7; the match to TRBD2 covers 8 bases. The V segment lost 0 bases and the J segment 5 bases; nucleotides outside the gene matches: 7. Per germline, CDR1 SGHRS and CDR2 YFSETQ. The CDR3 has 15 residues.